Sequencing of this TCR beta chain was carried out in a study of cytomegalovirus exposure and HLA in healthy donors. Across the whole study: The study's early data release held roughly 91 million unique TCRs from HLA-typed donors.

As to this clone: Its antigen is undetermined.

General observations from the study: TCR beta chains associated with HLA were, in a later analysis, more clonally expanded than equally common others.

Per germline, CDR1 LNHDA and CDR2 SQIVND (reference sequence). The CDR3 runs 15 residues. Trimming removed 1 base at V and 0 bases at J, with 9 bases between. The PCR had 60 Vbeta and 13 Jbeta primers. Sequenced by immunoSEQ multiplex PCR; TCRdb stores in-frame clones only, minus some. In the table there are 150,000 to 200,000 clones, 80% of which are singletons. Sequences were obtained from PBMCs. This clonotype originated in a man in his late teens or twenties in good health and CMV-seropositive. The chain carries TRBV19 and TRBJ1-1; D is uncertain. The CDR3 is CASSIVFRLNTEAFF. CDR3 sequence (DNA): TGTGCCAGTAGTATAGTATTCCGGTTGAACACTGAAGCTTTCTTT.